This TCR beta chain was recorded in a study of radiation and T cells in renal cell carcinoma. Only in-frame clones appear in the TCRdb table, and some are missing; sequencing was by immunoSEQ multiplex PCR. The sample lists about 150,000 clones; 88% were seen once. The time point was: baseline pretreatment blood. The treatment: 15 Gy SBRT to primary tumor, nephrectomy 4 weeks later. Sequenced here: blood, sampled from a patient whose treatment included radiotherapy and nephrectomy. This receptor was obtained from a woman in her 70s with renal cell carcinoma.

DNA for the CDR3: TGCGCCAGCAGGCAGGGACAGGGCGTCAGCACTGAAGCTTTCTTT. Its translation is CASRQGQGVSTEAFF. The rearrangement joins TRBV5-1 to TRBJ1-1; 9 positions agree with TRBD1. V dropped 5 bases and J dropped 4; count of bases not matched to a gene: 9. The CDR3 spans 15 residues. The germline V gene encodes CDR1 SGHRS and CDR2 YFSETQ.